Below, 2 T cell receptor beta chains from the same sample are listed, as sequenced in a study of shared clonotypes between healthy human individuals. Naive CD8 cells, CD45RO-negative and positively selected for CCR7, excluded terminally differentiated effector memory CD45RA+ cells. Measured with immunoSEQ multiplex PCR; TCRdb has only the in-frame clones, and not every one. The sample gives 600,000 or so clones, about 95% of which show up once; around 0.11% is in the top ten. Sequences were obtained from naive CD8+ T cells sorted from blood. The receptor source for this set is a woman in her thirties in good health.

The chain has TRBV21-1 and TRBJ1-1. TRBV21-1 is reported as a pseudogene. This CDR3 region has 12 residues. CDR3: CASSGEGTEAFF. The CDR3 bases are TGTGCCAGCAGCGGTGAAGGTACTGAAGCTTTCTTT.

The CDR3 spells CSVEEATTGGTGELFF. CDR3 nucleotides: TGCAGCGTTGAAGAGGCCACCACAGGTGGAACCGGGGAGCTGTTTTTT. The rearrangement joins TRBV29-1 to TRBJ2-2; perhaps TRBD1 as D (5 bases). Trimming took off 0 bases at V and 5 bases at J, with 16 bases between the two ends. The CDR3 length is 16 residues. Germline-derived CDR1 and CDR2 are SQVTM and ANQGSEA.